This TCR beta chain was found in a study of Ad26.COV2.S vaccination and SARS-CoV-2 variants. Whole-study findings and limits: From the TCR breadth and depth analyses, total T cell responses may have been underestimated.

Method: immunoSEQ multiplex PCR; TCRdb's copy keeps in-frame clones and lacks some. This sample has just under 250,000 clones, with 88% found just once. The CDR3 runs to 14 residues. CDR1 is MNHEY, CDR2 SVGEGT, per germline. V was clipped by 6 bases and J by 1 base, with 12 bases between them. This clone came up a few times. Its specificity is unknown. Treatment described: around 19 received Ad26.COV2.S at low or high dose, single or two shots; about five received placebo; per-sample allocation not given. The samples were gathered on day 63 after the first injection of vaccine or placebo. An 18-55-year-old adult in Boston served as donor.

The sequence was collected from a person between 18 and 60 years old who received the Ad26.COV2.S COVID-19 vaccine or a placebo. This sequence joins TRBV6-2 or TRBV6-3 and TRBJ2-5; D may be TRBD1 or TRBD2 (6 bases each). The starting material was peripheral blood, obtained in a trial of Ad26.COV2.S vaccine versus placebo. The CDR3 here is CASSERGPQETQYF. The CDR3 DNA is TGTGCCAGCAGCGAACGGGGGCCCCAAGAGACCCAGTACTTC.